The subject of this entry is one T cell receptor beta chain. Its antigen is not known. This CDR3 is built from 14 residues. CDR1 SGHTA and CDR2 FQGNSA come from the germline V gene. Trimming left V 4 bases short and J 6 bases short, with 16 bases between. The sample originates from a study of OX40 agonist ivuxolimab in advanced cancers. Study details: Dose-escalation patients suffered from hepatocellular carcinoma, melanoma, renal cell or head and neck cancer. Age averaged around 54 years (range about 20 to 80), and 70% to 85% were male. General study points: Expanded clones were, on average, more numerous among CD8+ T cells than CD4+. The expanded peripheral T cells' antigen specificity was not determined.

The assay was immunoSEQ multiplex PCR, and TCRdb's table has in-frame clones only and misses some. The sample has tens of thousands of clones; approximately 85% are singletons. The rearrangement uses TRBV7-2 and TRBJ2-7; D might be TRBD1 or TRBD2, each matching 6 bases. The sequenced sample was CD4+ or CD8+ T cells sorted from blood, obtained in a trial of the OX40 agonist ivuxolimab. This clonotype was sampled from an adult with an advanced solid tumor such as melanoma, head and neck, liver or kidney cancer. As DNA, the CDR3 is TGTGCCAGCAGCTCTCAAGGGGGGCCACTCGAGCAGTACTTC. This codes for CASSSQGGPLEQYF.